The clone carrying this T cell receptor beta chain was observed a handful of times. Primers: 60 Vbeta forward and 13 Jbeta reverse. Data came from immunoSEQ multiplex PCR; TCRdb stores just in-frame clones and leaves some out. The sample yields about 150,000 clones, 60% to 85% seen once. The V gene lost 5 bases and the J gene lost 0 bases, with 10 bases spanning the gap. CDR3 length: 14 residues. Germline V gives CDR1 MNHNY, CDR2 SVGAGI (reference sequence). This entry is derived from a study of cytomegalovirus exposure and HLA in healthy donors. The specimen was PBMCs. V usage is TRBV6-6 and J usage is TRBJ1-1; D remains unclear. This TCR came from a man in his forties in good health and CMV-seropositive. The CDR3 DNA follows: TGTGCCAGCAGTCCCTCCGCGGTGAACACTGAAGCTTTCTTT. As protein: CASSPSAVNTEAFF.